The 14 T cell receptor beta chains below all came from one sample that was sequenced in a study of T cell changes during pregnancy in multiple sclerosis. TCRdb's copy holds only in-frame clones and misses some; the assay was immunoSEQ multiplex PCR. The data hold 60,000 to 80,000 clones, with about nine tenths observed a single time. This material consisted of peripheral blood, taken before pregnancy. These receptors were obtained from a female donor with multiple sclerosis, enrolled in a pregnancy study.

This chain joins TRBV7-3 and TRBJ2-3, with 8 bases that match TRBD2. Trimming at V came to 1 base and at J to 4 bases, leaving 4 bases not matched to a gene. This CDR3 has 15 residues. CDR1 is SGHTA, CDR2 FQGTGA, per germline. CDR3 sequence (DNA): TGTGCCAGCAGCTTAAATAGCGGGGAAGCAGATACGCAGTATTTT. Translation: CASSLNSGEADTQYF.

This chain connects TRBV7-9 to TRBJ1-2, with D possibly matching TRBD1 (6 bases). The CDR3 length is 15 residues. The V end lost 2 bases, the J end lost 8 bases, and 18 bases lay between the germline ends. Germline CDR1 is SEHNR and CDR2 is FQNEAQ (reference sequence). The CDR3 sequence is CASSLSQTQGRGYTF. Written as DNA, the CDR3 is TGTGCCAGCAGCTTATCCCAAACACAGGGACGAGGCTACACCTTC.

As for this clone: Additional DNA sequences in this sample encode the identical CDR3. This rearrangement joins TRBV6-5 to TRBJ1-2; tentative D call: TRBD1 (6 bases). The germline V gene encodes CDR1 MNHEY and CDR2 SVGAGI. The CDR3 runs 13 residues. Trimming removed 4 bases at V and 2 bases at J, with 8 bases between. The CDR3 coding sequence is TGTGCCAGCAGTTTCACAGGGAACTATGGCTACACCTTC. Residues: CASSFTGNYGYTF.

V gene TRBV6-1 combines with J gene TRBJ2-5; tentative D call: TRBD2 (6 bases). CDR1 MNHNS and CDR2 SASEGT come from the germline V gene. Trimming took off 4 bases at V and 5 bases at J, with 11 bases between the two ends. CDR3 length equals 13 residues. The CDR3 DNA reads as TGTGCCAGCAGTGCCCCCCGGGGGGAGACCCAGTACTTC. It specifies CASSAPRGETQYF.

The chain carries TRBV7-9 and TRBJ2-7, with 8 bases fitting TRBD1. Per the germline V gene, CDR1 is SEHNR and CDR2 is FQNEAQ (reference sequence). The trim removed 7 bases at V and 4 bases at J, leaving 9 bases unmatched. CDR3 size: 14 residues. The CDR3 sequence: CASTVTGARYEQYF. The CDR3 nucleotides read TGTGCCAGCACCGTGACAGGGGCCCGATACGAGCAGTACTTC.

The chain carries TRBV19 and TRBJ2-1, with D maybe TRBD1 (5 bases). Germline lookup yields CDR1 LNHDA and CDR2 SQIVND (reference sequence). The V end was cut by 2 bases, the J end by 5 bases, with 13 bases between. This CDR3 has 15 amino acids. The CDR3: CASSISQASDNEQFF. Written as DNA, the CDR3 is TGTGCCAGTAGTATATCACAGGCCAGCGACAATGAGCAGTTCTTC.

CDR3 sequence (DNA): TGTGCCAGCACAATCGGACAGGGGGCCTCCTACGAGCAGTACTTC. As protein: CASTIGQGASYEQYF. The V gene is TRBV28, the J gene TRBJ2-7; 11 bases fit TRBD1. This CDR3 contains 15 residues. The junction had 5 bases not matched to a gene; V was cut back by 7 bases and J by 0 bases. In germline, CDR1 is MDHEN, CDR2 SYDVKM.

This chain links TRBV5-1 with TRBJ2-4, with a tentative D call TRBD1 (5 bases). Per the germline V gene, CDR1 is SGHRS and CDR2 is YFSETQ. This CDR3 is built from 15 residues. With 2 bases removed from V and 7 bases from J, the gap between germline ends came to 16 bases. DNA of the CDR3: TGCGCCAGCAGCTTTCGGACGGATAAGGGGAACATTCAGTACTTC. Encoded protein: CASSFRTDKGNIQYF.

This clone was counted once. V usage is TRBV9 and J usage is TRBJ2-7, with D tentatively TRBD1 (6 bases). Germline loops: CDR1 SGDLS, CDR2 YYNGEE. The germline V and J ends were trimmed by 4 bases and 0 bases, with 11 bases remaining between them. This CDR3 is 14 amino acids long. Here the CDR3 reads CASSPRTDSYEQYF. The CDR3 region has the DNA TGTGCCAGCAGCCCCCGGACAGACTCCTACGAGCAGTACTTC.

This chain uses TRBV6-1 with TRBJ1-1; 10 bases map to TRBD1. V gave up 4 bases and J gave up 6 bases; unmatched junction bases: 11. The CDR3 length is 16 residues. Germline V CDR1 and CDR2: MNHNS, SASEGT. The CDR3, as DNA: TGTGCCAGCAGTGCGTACCCGGGACAGGGGAGCTCTGAAGCTTTCTTT. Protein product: CASSAYPGQGSSEAFF.

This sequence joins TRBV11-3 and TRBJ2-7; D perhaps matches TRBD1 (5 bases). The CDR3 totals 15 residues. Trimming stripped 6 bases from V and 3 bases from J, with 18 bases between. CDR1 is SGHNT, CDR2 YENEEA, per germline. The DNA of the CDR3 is TGTGCCAGCAGACGTCCTCGGACACAGAGCTACGAGCAGTACTTC. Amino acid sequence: CASRRPRTQSYEQYF.

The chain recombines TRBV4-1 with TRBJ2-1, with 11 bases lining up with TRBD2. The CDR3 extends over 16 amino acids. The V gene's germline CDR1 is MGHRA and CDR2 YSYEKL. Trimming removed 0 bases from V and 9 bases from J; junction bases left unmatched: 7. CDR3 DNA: TGCGCCAGCAGCCAAGATCTAGCGGGAGGATGGGGTGAGCAGTTCTTC. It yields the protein CASSQDLAGGWGEQFF.

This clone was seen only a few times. The CDR3 DNA reads as TGTGCCAGCAGCTTGTTTTGGACAGGGACCGAAGAGACCCAGTACTTC. Its translation: CASSLFWTGTEETQYF. The rearrangement links TRBV5-6 to TRBJ2-5; 8 nucleotides line up with TRBD1. V lost 1 base, J lost 3 bases, and 8 bases stayed unmatched. The CDR3 has 16 residues. Germline V lookup: CDR1 SGHDT, CDR2 YYEEEE.

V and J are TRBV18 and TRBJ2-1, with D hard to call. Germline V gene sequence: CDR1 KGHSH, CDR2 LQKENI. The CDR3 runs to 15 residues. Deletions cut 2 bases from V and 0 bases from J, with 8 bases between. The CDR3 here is CASSPSPSSYNEQFF. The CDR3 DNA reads TGTGCCAGCTCACCATCTCCGAGCTCCTACAATGAGCAGTTCTTC.